This T cell receptor beta chain is from a study of blood T cell repertoires in COVID-19. Study context: Whether acute or convalescent, the COVID-19 samples came from the United States, Italy and Spain. Sources were T cells, B-cell-depleted T cells, or PBMCs; the material itself was cDNA or gDNA.

Under the authors' procedure: Amplification with reference gene primers provided the estimates of nucleated cell counts. TCRdb keeps only in-frame clones here, not all; method: immunoSEQ multiplex PCR. That table gives V, J and clone size, and the DNA gave D and trimming. Of some 230,000 clones in the sample, roughly 80% are singletons; the top ten hold roughly 7%. Trimming cost V 4 bases and J 7 bases; bases outside gene matches: 7. Germline loops: CDR1 SGHVS, CDR2 FQNEAQ. There are 13 residues in the CDR3. This chain uses TRBV7-8 with TRBJ2-7; 7 nucleotides line up with TRBD1. The origin of this receptor is a woman in her forties or fifties with acute or convalescent COVID-19. Sequenced sample: peripheral blood. CDR3 in amino acids: CASSSGTAGEQYF. For the CDR3, the DNA is TGTGCCAGCAGCTCGGGGACAGCAGGGGAGCAGTACTTC.